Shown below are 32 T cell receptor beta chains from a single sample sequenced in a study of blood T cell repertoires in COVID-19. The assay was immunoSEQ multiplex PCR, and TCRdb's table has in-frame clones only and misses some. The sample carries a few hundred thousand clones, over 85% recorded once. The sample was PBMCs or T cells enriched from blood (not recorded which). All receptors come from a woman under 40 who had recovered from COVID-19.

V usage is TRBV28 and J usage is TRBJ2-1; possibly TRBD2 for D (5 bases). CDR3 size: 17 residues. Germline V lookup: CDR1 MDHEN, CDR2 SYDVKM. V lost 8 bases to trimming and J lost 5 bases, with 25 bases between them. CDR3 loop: CASHLALSGSSHNEQFF. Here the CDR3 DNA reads TGTGCCAGCCACCTCGCCTTGAGTGGGAGTTCCCACAATGAGCAGTTCTTC.

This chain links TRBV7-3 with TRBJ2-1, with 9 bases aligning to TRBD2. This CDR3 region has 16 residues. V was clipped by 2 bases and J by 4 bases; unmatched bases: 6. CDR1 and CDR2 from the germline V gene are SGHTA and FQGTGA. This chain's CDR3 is CASSLRREGNYNEQFF. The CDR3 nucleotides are TGTGCCAGCAGCTTACGGCGGGAGGGCAATTACAATGAGCAGTTCTTC.

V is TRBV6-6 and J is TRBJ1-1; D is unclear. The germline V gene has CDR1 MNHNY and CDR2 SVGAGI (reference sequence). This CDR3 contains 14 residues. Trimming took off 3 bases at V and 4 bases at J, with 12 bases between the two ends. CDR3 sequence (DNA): TGTGCCAGCAGTTATGGGCTGGGAGTCACTGAAGCTTTCTTT. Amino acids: CASSYGLGVTEAFF.

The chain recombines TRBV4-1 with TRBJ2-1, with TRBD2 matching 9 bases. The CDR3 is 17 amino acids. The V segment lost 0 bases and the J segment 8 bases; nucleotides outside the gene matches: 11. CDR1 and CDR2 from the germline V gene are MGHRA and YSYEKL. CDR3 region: CASSQDAAGGPGDEQFF. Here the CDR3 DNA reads TGCGCCAGCAGCCAAGATGCAGCGGGAGGCCCAGGGGATGAGCAGTTCTTC.

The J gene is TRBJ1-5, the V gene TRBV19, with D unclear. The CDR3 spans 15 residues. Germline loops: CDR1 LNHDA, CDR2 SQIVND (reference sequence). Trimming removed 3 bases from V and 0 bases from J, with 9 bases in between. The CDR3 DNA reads TGTGCCAGTAGTATTGGTCAGGTTAGCAATCAGCCCCAGCATTTT. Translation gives CASSIGQVSNQPQHF. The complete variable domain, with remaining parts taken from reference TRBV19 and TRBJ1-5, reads DGGITQSPKYLFRKEGQNVTLSCEQNLNHDAMYWYRQDPGQGLRLIYYSQIVNDFQKGDIAEGYSVSREKKESFPLTVTSAQKNPTAFYLCASSIGQVSNQPQHFGDGTRLSIL.

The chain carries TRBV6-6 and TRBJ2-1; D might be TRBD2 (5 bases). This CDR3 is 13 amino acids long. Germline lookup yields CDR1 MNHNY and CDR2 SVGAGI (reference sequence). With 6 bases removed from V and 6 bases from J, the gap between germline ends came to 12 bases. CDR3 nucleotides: TGTGCCAGCAGCCGCGTGGAGGCCAATGAGCAGTTCTTC. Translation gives CASSRVEANEQFF.

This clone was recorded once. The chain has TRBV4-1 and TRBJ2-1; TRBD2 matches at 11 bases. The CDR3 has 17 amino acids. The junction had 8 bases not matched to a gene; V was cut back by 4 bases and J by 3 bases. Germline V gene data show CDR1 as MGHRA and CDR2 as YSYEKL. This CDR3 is CASSPHILAGDYNEQFF. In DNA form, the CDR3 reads TGCGCCAGCAGCCCACACATACTAGCGGGGGACTACAATGAGCAGTTCTTC.

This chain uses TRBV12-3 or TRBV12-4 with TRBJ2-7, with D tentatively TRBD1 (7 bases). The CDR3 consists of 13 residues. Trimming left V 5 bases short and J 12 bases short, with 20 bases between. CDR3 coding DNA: TGTGCCAGCAGTCCCTCAGGGGGGAGCCCCCGGTACTTC. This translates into CASSPSGGSPRYF.

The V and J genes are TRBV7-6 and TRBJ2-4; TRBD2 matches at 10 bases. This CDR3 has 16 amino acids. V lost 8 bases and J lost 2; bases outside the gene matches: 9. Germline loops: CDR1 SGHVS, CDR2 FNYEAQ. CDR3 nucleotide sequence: TGTGCCAGCGGTCCCAGCGGGAGGGCTCCCAAAAACATTCAGTACTTC. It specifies CASGPSGRAPKNIQYF.

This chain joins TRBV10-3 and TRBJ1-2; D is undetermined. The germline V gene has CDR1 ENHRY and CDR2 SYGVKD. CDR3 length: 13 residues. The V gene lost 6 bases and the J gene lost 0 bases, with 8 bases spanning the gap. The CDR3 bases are TGTGCCATCAGGGTCAGCGCTAACTATGGCTACACCTTC. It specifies CAIRVSANYGYTF.

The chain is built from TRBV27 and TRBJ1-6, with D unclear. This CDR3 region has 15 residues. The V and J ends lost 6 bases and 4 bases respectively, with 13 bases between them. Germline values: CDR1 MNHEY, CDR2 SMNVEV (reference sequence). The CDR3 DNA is TGTGCCAGCAGACCTGCCGGGGATTATAATTCACCCCTCCACTTT. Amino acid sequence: CASRPAGDYNSPLHF.

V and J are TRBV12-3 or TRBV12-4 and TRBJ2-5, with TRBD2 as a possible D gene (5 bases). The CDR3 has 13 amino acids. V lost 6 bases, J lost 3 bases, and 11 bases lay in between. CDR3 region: CASSYRGEETQYF. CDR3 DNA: TGTGCCAGCAGCTACCGGGGAGAAGAGACCCAGTACTTC.

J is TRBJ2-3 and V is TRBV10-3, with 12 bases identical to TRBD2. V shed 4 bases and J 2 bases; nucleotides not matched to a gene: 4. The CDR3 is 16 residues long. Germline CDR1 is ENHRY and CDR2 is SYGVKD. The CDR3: CAISGPSGRDTDTQYF. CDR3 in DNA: TGTGCCATCAGTGGGCCTAGCGGGAGGGACACAGATACGCAGTATTTT.

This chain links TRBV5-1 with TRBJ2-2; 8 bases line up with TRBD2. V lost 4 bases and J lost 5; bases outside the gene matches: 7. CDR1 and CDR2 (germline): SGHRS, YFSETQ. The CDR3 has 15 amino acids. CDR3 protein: CASSPGLEPTGELFF. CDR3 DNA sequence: TGCGCCAGCAGCCCGGGACTAGAACCTACCGGGGAGCTGTTTTTT.

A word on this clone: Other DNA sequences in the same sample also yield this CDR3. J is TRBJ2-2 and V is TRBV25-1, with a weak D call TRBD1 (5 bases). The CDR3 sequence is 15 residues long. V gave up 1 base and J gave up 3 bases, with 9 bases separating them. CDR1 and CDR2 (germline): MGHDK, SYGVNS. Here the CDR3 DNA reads TGTGCCAGCAGTGAATCCGGCAGGGACACCGGGGAGCTGTTTTTT. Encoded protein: CASSESGRDTGELFF. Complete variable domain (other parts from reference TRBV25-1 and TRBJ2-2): EADIYQTPRYLVIGTGKKITLECSQTMGHDKMYWYQQDPGMELHLIHYSYGVNSTEKGDLSSESTVSRIRTEHFPLTLESARPSHTSQYLCASSESGRDTGELFFGEGSRLTVL.

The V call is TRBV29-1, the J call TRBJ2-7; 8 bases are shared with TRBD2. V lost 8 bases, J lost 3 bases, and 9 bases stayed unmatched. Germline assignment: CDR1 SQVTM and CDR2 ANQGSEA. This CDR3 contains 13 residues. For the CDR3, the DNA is TGCAGCTATTCGGAACGGGAGGGCTACGAGCAGTACTTC. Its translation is CSYSEREGYEQYF.

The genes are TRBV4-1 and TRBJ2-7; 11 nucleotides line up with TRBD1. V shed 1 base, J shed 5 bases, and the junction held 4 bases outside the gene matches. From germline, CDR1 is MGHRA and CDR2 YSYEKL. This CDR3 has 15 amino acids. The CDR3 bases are TGCGCCAGCAGCCAAGTGGGGACAGGGGGGAACGAGCAGTACTTC. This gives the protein CASSQVGTGGNEQYF.

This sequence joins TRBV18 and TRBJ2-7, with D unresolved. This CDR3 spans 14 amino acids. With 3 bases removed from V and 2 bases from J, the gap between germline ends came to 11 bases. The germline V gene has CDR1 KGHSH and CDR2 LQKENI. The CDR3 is CASSPVTGTYEQYF. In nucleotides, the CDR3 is TGTGCCAGCTCACCCGTGACTGGAACCTACGAGCAGTACTTC.

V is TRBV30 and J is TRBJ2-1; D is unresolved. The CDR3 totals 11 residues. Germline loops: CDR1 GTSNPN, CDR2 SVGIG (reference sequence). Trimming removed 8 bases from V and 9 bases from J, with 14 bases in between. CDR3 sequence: CATSHRSEQFF. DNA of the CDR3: TGTGCCACCTCACATCGCAGTGAGCAGTTCTTC.

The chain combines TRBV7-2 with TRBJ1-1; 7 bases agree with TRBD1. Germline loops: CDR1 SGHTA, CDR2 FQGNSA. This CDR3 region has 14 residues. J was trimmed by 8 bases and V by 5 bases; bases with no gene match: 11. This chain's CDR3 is CASSTRTGQLEAFF. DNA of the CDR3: TGTGCCAGCAGCACCCGGACGGGACAGCTAGAAGCTTTCTTT.

CDR3 in DNA: TGTGCCAGTAGATCGGGGGGGCCCCCTTTAAATGAGCAGTTCTTC. Protein sequence: CASRSGGPPLNEQFF. This rearrangement joins TRBV19 to TRBJ2-1; 8 bases are a match to TRBD2. The germline V gene has CDR1 LNHDA and CDR2 SQIVND (reference sequence). The CDR3 is 15 amino acids. With V trimmed by 6 bases and J by 7 bases, 11 bases remained unmatched.

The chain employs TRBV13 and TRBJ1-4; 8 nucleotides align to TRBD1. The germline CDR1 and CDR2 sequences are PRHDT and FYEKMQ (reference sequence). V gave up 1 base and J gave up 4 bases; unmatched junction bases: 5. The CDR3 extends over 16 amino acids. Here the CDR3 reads CASSLAGGAGNEKLFF. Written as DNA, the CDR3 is TGTGCCAGCAGCTTAGCAGGGGGCGCCGGTAATGAAAAACTGTTTTTT. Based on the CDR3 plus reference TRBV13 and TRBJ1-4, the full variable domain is AAGVIQSPRHLIKEKRETATLKCYPIPRHDTVYWYQQGPGQDPQFLISFYEKMQSDKGSIPDRFSAQQFSDYHSELNMSSLELGDSALYFCASSLAGGAGNEKLFFGSGTQLSVL.

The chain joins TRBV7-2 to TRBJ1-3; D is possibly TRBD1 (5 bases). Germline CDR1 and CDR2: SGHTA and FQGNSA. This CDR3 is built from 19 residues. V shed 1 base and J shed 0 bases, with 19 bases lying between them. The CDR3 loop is CASSLVGQGRQISGNTIYF. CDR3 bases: TGTGCCAGCAGCTTAGTAGGTCAGGGCCGCCAGATCTCTGGAAACACCATATATTTT. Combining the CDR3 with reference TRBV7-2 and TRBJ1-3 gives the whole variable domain GAGVSQSPSNKVTEKGKDVELRCDPISGHTALYWYRQSLGQGLEFLIYFQGNSAPDKSGLPSDRFSAERTGGSVSTLTIQRTQQEDSAVYLCASSLVGQGRQISGNTIYFGEGSWLTVV.

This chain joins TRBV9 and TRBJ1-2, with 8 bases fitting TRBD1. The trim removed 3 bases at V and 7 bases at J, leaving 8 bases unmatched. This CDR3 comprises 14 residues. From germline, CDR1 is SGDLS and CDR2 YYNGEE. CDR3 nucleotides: TGTGCCAGCAGCGCTTTGACAGGGGAGACTGGCTACACCTTC. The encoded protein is CASSALTGETGYTF.

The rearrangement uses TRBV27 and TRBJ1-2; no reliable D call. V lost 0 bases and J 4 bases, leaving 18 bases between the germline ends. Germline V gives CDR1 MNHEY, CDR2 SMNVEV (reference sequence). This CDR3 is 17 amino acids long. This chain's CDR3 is CASSLSTVFSYLYGYTF. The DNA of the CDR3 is TGTGCCAGCAGTTTATCCACAGTGTTCTCGTACCTCTATGGCTACACCTTC.

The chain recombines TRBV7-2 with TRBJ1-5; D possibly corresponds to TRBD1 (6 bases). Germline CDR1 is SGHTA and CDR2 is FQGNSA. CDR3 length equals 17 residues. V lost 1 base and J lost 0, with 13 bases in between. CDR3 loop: CASSLGQAPYSNQPQHF. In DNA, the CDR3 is TGTGCCAGCAGCTTAGGACAGGCACCATATAGCAATCAGCCCCAGCATTTT.

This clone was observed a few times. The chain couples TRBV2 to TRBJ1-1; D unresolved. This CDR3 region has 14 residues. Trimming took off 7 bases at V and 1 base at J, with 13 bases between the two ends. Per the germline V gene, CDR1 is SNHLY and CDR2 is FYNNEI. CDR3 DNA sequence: TGTGCCAGCACCTACCCTCAGGAGAACACTGAAGCTTTCTTT. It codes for CASTYPQENTEAFF.

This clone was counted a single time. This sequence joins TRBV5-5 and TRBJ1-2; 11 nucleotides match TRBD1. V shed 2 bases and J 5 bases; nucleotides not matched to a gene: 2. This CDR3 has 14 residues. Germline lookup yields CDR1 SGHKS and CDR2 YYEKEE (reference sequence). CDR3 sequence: CASSFGTGGYGYTF. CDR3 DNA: TGTGCCAGCAGCTTTGGGACAGGGGGGTATGGCTACACCTTC. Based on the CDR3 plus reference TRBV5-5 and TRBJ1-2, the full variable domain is DAGVTQSPTHLIKTRGQQVTLRCSPISGHKSVSWYQQVLGQGPQFIFQYYEKEERGRGNFPDRFSARQFPNYSSELNVNALLLGDSALYLCASSFGTGGYGYTFGSGTRLTVV.

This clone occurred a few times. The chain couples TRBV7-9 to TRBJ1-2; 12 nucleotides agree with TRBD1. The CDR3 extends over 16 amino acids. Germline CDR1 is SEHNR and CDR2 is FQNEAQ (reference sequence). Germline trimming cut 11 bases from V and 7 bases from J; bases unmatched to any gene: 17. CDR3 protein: CAGTGTGGAEFFGYTF. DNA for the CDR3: TGTGCCGGAACCGGGACAGGGGGCGCCGAGTTCTTTGGCTACACCTTC.

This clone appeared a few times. In nucleotides, the CDR3 is TGTGCCAGCGTCCAGGGCGTTTTCACTGAAGCTTTCTTT. It yields the protein CASVQGVFTEAFF. The rearrangement links TRBV11-2 to TRBJ1-1, with D perhaps matching TRBD1 (5 bases). The V gene's germline CDR1 is SGHAT and CDR2 FQNNGV. The CDR3 runs to 13 residues. Trimming removed 8 bases at V and 4 bases at J, with 14 bases between.

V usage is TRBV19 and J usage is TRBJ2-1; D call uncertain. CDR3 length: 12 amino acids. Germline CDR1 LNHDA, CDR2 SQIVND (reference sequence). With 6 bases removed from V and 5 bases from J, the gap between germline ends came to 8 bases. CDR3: CASRGLDNEQFF. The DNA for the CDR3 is TGTGCCAGTAGGGGCCTTGACAATGAGCAGTTCTTC.

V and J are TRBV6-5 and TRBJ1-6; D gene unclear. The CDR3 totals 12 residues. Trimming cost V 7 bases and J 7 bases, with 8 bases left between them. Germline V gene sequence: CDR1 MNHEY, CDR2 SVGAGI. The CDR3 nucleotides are TGTGCCAGCAACGTAGCAAATTCACCCCTCCACTTT. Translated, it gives CASNVANSPLHF.